This TCR beta chain derives from a study of blood T cells in healthy people across ages. As to this clonotype: One end of the junction varies from germline; a read error may be responsible.

CDR1 and CDR2 (germline): SGHRS, YFSETQ. The CDR3 is 11 residues long. Alongside a J-beta primer mix, a sample-barcoded 5' primer served in a second PCR lasting roughly 7 to 11 cycles. Each sample yielded at least 3 million CDR3-containing paired-end reads. TCRdb recomputed calls from the 5' RACE reads with MiXCR, one row per CDR3 protein. The sample lists about 580,000 distinct CDR3 sequences, 45% to 55% occurring once. The sample consisted of blood. The chain recombines TRBV5-1 with TRBJ2-5; D is undetermined. The TCR sequence derives from a man at least 80 years old in good health. The CDR3 bases are TGCGCCGGCAGCTTTCAAGAGACCCAGTACTTC. The encoded protein is CAGSFQETQYF.